This T cell receptor (beta chain) is from a study of shared clonotypes between healthy human individuals. General observations from the study: Clonotype sharing levels among donors were expected to vary with sequencing depth.

Healthy and HIV-negative, the adult donors had no recent acute infections or vaccinations. Genomic DNA for unsorted samples was obtained from about 88 million PBMCs. V was clipped by 1 base and J by 2 bases, with 10 bases between them. The CDR3 runs to 15 residues. Looked up from germline, CDR1 is SGHDN and CDR2 is FVKESK. Comments on this clone: Its specificity is unknown.

How the authors handled the data: There were no quality scores in the junction-only immunoSEQ sequences, so filtering differed. Profiling relied on immunoSEQ multiplex PCR, and the TCRdb table lists in-frame clones only, not all of them. Clone size and the V and J calls come from that table; the DNA yielded D and trimming. The sample shows about half a million clones, 79% of them seen only once. The TCR was taken from a middle-aged woman in good health. Some clones in this sample may be carry-over from other donors' samples. Sequencing was done on a sample of PBMCs. The chain has TRBV14 and TRBJ2-3, with a weak D call TRBD1 (5 bases). Here the CDR3 DNA reads TGTGCCAGCAGCCAAGGCAGGGCCCCCACAGATACGCAGTATTTT. It yields the protein CASSQGRAPTDTQYF.